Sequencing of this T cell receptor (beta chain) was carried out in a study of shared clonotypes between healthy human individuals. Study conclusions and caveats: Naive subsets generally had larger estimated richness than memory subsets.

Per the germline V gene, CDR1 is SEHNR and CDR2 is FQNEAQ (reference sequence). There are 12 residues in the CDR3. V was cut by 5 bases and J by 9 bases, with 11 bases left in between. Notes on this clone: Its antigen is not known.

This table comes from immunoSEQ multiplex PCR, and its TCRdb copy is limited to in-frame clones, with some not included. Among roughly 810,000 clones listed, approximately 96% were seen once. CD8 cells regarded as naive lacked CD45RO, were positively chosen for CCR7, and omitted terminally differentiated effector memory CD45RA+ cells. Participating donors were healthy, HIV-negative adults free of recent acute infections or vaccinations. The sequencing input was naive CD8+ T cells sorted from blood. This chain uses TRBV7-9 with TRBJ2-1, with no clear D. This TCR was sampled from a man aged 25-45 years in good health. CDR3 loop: CASSRATGEQFF. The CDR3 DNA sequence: TGTGCCAGCAGCCGCGCCACGGGTGAGCAGTTCTTC.